This TCR beta chain was sequenced for a study of blood T cell repertoires in COVID-19. CDR1 MNHEY and CDR2 SVGAGI come from the germline V gene. The CDR3 has 11 residues. TCRdb keeps only in-frame clones here, not all; method: immunoSEQ multiplex PCR. The sample records over 150,000 clones, roughly 71% being singletons. V gene TRBV6-5 combines with J gene TRBJ2-1; D might be TRBD1 (6 bases). The receptor's source is a woman of 80 years or more with acute or convalescent COVID-19. The sequenced sample was peripheral blood. CDR3 loop: CAITGYNEQFF. The CDR3 DNA reads as TGTGCGATAACAGGGTACAATGAGCAGTTCTTC.